These 9 T cell receptor beta chains were all obtained from the same sample, sequenced in a study of blood T cells in healthy people across ages. Primed by a sample-barcoded 5' primer and a J-beta primer mix, a second PCR proceeded for 7 to 11 cycles. TCRdb independently ran MiXCR on the 5' RACE reads; one entry per CDR3 protein. The sample contains 600,000 to 1,000,000 distinct CDR3 sequences, 20% to 25% of which appear only once. These data were also filed under a second study, of T cells of mothers and their children.

Sequenced sample: blood. Every receptor here comes from a boy aged 5 to 17 in good health.

The chain is built from TRBV4-3 and TRBJ2-1; the D gene could be TRBD1 or TRBD2 (5 bases each). The end of the DNA fits TRBJ2-7 better, so the J call may be wrong. Germline loops: CDR1 LGHNA, CDR2 YSLEER. The CDR3 has 17 amino acids. The CDR3 sequence is CASSQDFVQGRSYEQYF. The CDR3 DNA is TGCGCCAGCAGCCAAGATTTCGTCCAGGGACGGTCCTACGAGCAGTACTTC.

Only a few counts were recorded for this clonotype. The chain is built from TRBV29-1 and TRBJ2-5; D perhaps matches TRBD2 (6 bases). The V gene's germline CDR1 is SQVTM and CDR2 ANQGSEA. The CDR3 runs 15 residues. V was clipped by 0 bases and J by 2 bases, with 13 bases between them. The CDR3 DNA reads TGCAGCGTTGAAGACCTAACGGAGGGGCAAGAGACCCAGTACTTC. Amino acid sequence: CSVEDLTEGQETQYF.

This clonotype has just a few counts. This sequence joins TRBV6-2 or TRBV6-3 and TRBJ2-5; D is uncertain. With the DNA end fitting TRBJ2-7 better, the J assignment may be wrong. This CDR3 has 10 amino acids. Germline lookup yields CDR1 MNHEY and CDR2 SVGEGT. CDR3 sequence (DNA): TGTGCCACCGGTCCTTACGAGCAGTACTTC. The encoded protein is CATGPYEQYF.

The chain combines TRBV19 with TRBJ2-5, with 8 bases aligning to TRBD1. CDR1 is LNHDA and CDR2 is SQIVND in the germline V gene (reference sequence). The ends lost 5 bases at V and 9 bases at J; junction bases unmatched: 14. CDR3 length: 15 amino acids. CDR3 sequence (DNA): TGTGCCAGTAGTCTCCCGGACAGGGTTGGAGATCCCCAGTACTTC. Protein sequence: CASSLPDRVGDPQYF.

This clonotype was observed a few times. The chain employs TRBV4-2 and TRBJ2-5; 10 nucleotides match TRBD2. Near its end, the DNA agrees better with TRBJ2-1, so the J call may be wrong. The CDR3 contains 17 residues. Germline-derived CDR1 and CDR2 are LGHNA and YNFKEQ. The CDR3, as DNA: TGTGCCAGCAGCCAATTTATTAGCGGGGGGACTTTCAATGAGCAGTTCTTC. Translation: CASSQFISGGTFNEQFF.

The chain carries TRBV28 and TRBJ1-1; no firm D call. The CDR3 is 14 residues long. Trimming shortened V by 5 bases and J by 4 bases, and 14 bases separated the two germline ends. The germline V gene has CDR1 MDHEN and CDR2 SYDVKM. The CDR3 here is CASSPVRKGTEAFF. The CDR3 nucleotides read TGTGCCAGCAGTCCGGTACGGAAGGGCACTGAAGCTTTCTTT.

The J gene is TRBJ1-2, the V gene TRBV2; 7 positions match TRBD1. This CDR3 is 15 amino acids long. V trimming: 1 base; J trimming: 3 bases; junction bases outside the gene matches: 5. Germline CDR1 and CDR2: SNHLY and FYNNEI. CDR3 residues: CASSEGAGGHYGYTF. The CDR3 DNA reads as TGTGCCAGCAGTGAAGGGGCAGGGGGGCACTATGGCTACACCTTC.

This clonotype occurred a few times. The rearrangement joins TRBV5-1 to TRBJ2-5; D perhaps matches TRBD1 (6 bases). Germline-derived CDR1 and CDR2 are SGHRS and YFSETQ. Trimming stripped 0 bases from V and 1 base from J, with 16 bases between. There are 17 residues in the CDR3. The CDR3 region is CASSLDPRGWGQETQYF. The DNA for the CDR3 is TGCGCCAGCAGCTTGGATCCCAGGGGATGGGGCCAAGAGACCCAGTACTTC. The full variable domain, rest sourced from reference TRBV5-1 and TRBJ2-5, is KAGVTQTPRYLIKTRGQQVTLSCSPISGHRSVSWYQQTPGQGLQFLFEYFSETQRNKGNFPGRFSGRQFSNSRSEMNVSTLELGDSALYLCASSLDPRGWGQETQYFGPGTRLLVL.

CDR3 amino acids: CASSLALAGTTDTQYF. In DNA form, the CDR3 reads TGTGCCAGCAGCTTGGCACTAGCGGGAACCACAGATACGCAGTATTTT. The chain uses TRBV5-6 and TRBJ2-3, with 10 positions matching TRBD2. Germline CDR1 SGHDT, CDR2 YYEEEE. This CDR3 comprises 16 residues. V lost 0 bases, J lost 2 bases, and 3 bases stayed unmatched.